This TCR beta chain was recorded in a study of Ad26.COV2.S vaccination and SARS-CoV-2 variants. The study, taken as a whole, reports: Following vaccination, spike-specific CD8+ and CD4+ T cell responses reportedly exhibited substantial breadth. An underestimation of total T cell responses may have resulted from the TCR breadth and depth analyses.

CDR1 is LGHNA and CDR2 is YNFKEQ in the germline V gene. The CDR3 is made up of 16 amino acids. Trimming cost V 1 base and J 2 bases, with 13 bases left between them. Clones were sequenced by immunoSEQ multiplex PCR, and TCRdb holds only the in-frame ones, with some missing. The data contain about 180,000 clones, around nine tenths of them singletons. Comments on this clone: The antigen remains undetermined.

The genes are TRBV4-2 and TRBJ2-3; D is uncertain. Source: peripheral blood, taken after recovery from COVID-19. This sequence was found in a human donor who had recovered from COVID-19. This CDR3 reads CASSQGAREFTDTQYF. The CDR3 DNA sequence: TGTGCCAGCAGCCAAGGGGCCCGCGAGTTCACAGATACGCAGTATTTT.